These 9 T cell receptor beta chains were sequenced from one sample in a study of blood T cell repertoires in COVID-19. Produced via immunoSEQ multiplex PCR; TCRdb's table is partial and in-frame only. The repertoire includes 200,000 to 300,000 clones, around nine tenths of them detected once, and around 0.86% sits in the top ten. Input material: peripheral blood. The receptor source for this set is a man between 25 and 39 years old with COVID-19, enrolled during active disease.

V usage is TRBV27 and J usage is TRBJ2-7; D possibly corresponds to TRBD1 (5 bases). Germline CDR1 and CDR2: MNHEY and SMNVEV (reference sequence). The V end lost 2 bases, the J end lost 4 bases, and 12 bases lay between the germline ends. The length of the CDR3 is 14 residues. The CDR3 bases are TGTGCCAGCAGTTTACGGCAGGGTGGGTACGAGCAGTACTTC. Its protein product is CASSLRQGGYEQYF.

V and J are TRBV5-1 and TRBJ1-2, with TRBD1 matching 7 bases. The V segment lost 4 bases and the J segment 0 bases; nucleotides outside the gene matches: 6. CDR1 and CDR2 (germline): SGHRS, YFSETQ. The CDR3 contains 15 residues. The CDR3 loop reads CASSAPRGSNYGYTF. The CDR3 bases are TGCGCCAGCAGCGCCCCCAGGGGGTCTAACTATGGCTACACCTTC.

The chain links TRBV12-3 or TRBV12-4 to TRBJ1-5; D is unresolved. V dropped 3 bases and J dropped 3 bases, with 6 bases sitting between them. The CDR3 spans 13 residues. The CDR3 region is CASSFDYNQPQHF. The CDR3 DNA reads as TGTGCCAGCAGTTTTGACTACAATCAGCCCCAGCATTTT.

The gene calls are TRBV30 and TRBJ1-3; D remains ambiguous. The CDR3 covers 12 residues. Germline CDR1 GTSNPN, CDR2 SVGIG (reference sequence). The ends were cut back, 5 bases at V and 5 bases at J, with 10 bases in the middle. Here the CDR3 reads CAWAQDRNTIYF. The CDR3 region has the DNA TGTGCCTGGGCCCAGGATCGAAACACCATATATTTT. Looking up the rest from reference TRBV30 and TRBJ1-3 gives the full variable domain: SQTIHQWPATLVQPVGSPLSLECTVEGTSNPNLYWYRQAAGRGLQLLFYSVGIGQISSEVPQNLSASRPQDRQFILSSKKLLLSDSGFYLCAWAQDRNTIYFGEGSWLTVV.

The chain uses TRBV2 and TRBJ2-7; TRBD1 agrees at 7 bases. V lost 6 bases, J lost 2 bases, and 10 bases stayed unmatched. Germline V lookup: CDR1 SNHLY, CDR2 FYNNEI. The CDR3 spans 15 residues. The CDR3 DNA follows: TGTGCCAGCAGCCTGACAGGGCAGGTAACCTACGAGCAGTACTTC. It yields the protein CASSLTGQVTYEQYF. The full variable domain, with the rest looked up from reference TRBV2 and TRBJ2-7, is EPEVTQTPSHQVTQMGQEVILRCVPISNHLYFYWYRQILGQKVEFLVSFYNNEISEKSEIFDDQFSVERPDGSNFTLKIRSTKLEDSAMYFCASSLTGQVTYEQYFGPGTRLTVT.

The chain employs TRBV5-5 and TRBJ2-7; TRBD1 matches 7 bases. The germline CDR1 and CDR2 sequences are SGHKS and YYEKEE (reference sequence). The CDR3 is 13 residues long. Unmatched junction bases numbered 9, after V lost 6 bases and J lost 6 bases. The CDR3 sequence: CASTSTGSAEQYF. The CDR3 nucleotides are TGTGCCAGCACCTCGACAGGGAGCGCCGAGCAGTACTTC.

The chain carries TRBV5-1 and TRBJ2-3, with 11 positions matching TRBD2. The trim removed 3 bases at V and 2 bases at J, leaving 5 bases unmatched. This CDR3 has 16 amino acids. The germline gives CDR1 SGHRS, CDR2 YFSETQ. The CDR3 sequence: CASSSLAGGSTDTQYF. The CDR3 DNA reads TGCGCCAGCAGCTCTCTAGCGGGGGGATCCACAGATACGCAGTATTTT.

The V and J genes are TRBV9 and TRBJ1-2, with 10 nucleotides matching TRBD1. The germline V gene has CDR1 SGDLS and CDR2 YYNGEE. V shed 0 bases and J 7 bases; nucleotides not matched to a gene: 6. There are 15 residues in the CDR3. DNA for the CDR3: TGTGCCAGCAGCGTAGGGGACAGGGGTATTGGTGGCTACACCTTC. It is translated as CASSVGDRGIGGYTF.

This rearrangement joins TRBV11-2 to TRBJ1-2; D may be TRBD1 (5 bases). V was pared by 3 bases and J by 4 bases, with 15 bases between. The CDR3 runs 15 residues. Looked up from germline, CDR1 is SGHAT and CDR2 is FQNNGV. The CDR3 loop is CASSLDGGMGYGYTF. CDR3 DNA sequence: TGTGCCAGCAGCTTGGACGGGGGAATGGGCTATGGCTACACCTTC.